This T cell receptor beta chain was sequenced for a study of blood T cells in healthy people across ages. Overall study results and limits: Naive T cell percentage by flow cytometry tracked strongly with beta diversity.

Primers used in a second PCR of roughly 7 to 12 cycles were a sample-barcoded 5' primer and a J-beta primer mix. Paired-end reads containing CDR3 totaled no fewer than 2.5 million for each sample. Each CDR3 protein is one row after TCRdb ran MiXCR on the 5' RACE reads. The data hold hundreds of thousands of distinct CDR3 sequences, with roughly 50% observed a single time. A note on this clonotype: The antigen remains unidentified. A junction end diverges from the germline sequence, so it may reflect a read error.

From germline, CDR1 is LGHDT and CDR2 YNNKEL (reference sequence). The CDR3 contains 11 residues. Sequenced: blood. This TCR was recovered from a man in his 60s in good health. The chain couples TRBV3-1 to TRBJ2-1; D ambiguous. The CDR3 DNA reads TGTGCCAGCAGACTCTACAATGGGCAGTTCTTC. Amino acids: CASRLYNGQFF.